This TCR beta chain was captured by sequencing in a study of blood T cell repertoires in COVID-19. Whole-study context: Material from acute and convalescent COVID-19 was sourced from the United States, Italy and Spain.

Method: immunoSEQ multiplex PCR; TCRdb's copy keeps in-frame clones and lacks some. The table shows about 70,000 clones, with roughly 84% occurring only once. The table lists this clone with a count of one. Those enrolled in Seattle joined during active infection and were followed longitudinally afterward. The V gene's germline CDR1 is SGHTA and CDR2 FQGTGA. The trim removed 4 bases at V and 5 bases at J, leaving 1 base unmatched. There are 13 residues in the CDR3. The source material was peripheral blood. This chain uses TRBV7-3 with TRBJ2-1; TRBD2 matches at 8 bases. The sequence derives from a man aged 25-45 years with COVID-19, enrolled during active disease. CDR3 sequence: CASSSGLDNEQFF. In nucleotides, the CDR3 is TGTGCCAGCAGCTCGGGACTAGACAATGAGCAGTTCTTC.